This T cell receptor beta chain was identified in a study of T-cell reconstitution after alpha-beta-depleted transplantation in children. This clonotype was seen at least ten times. Its antigen is unknown. Broader study findings: Reports say that about two months after transplant, the alpha-beta T cells came out of several hundred graft clones that had expanded. The origin of high day-60 TCRbeta diversity in some patients lay in surviving recipient T cells and thymic progenitors. Newly produced T cells mostly provided counts and TCRbeta diversity after one year, as hyperexpanded clones declined.

Germline CDR1 and CDR2: SGHKS and YYEKEE (reference sequence). V was clipped by 4 bases and J by 0 bases, with 17 bases between them. The CDR3 has 18 residues. TCRbeta library preparation incorporated unique molecular identifiers. TCRdb used MiXCR to reprocess the PCR reads, holding one entry per CDR3 protein. The table includes approximately 110,000 distinct CDR3 sequences, 20% to 25% detected once. The sequence was collected from a male patient aged 2-15 years who had a stem cell transplant for chronic granulomatous disease, so the T cells may come from the graft donor. The sample here was PBMCs, mostly from graft donor cells, taken 180 days after TCRalphabeta/CD19-depleted stem cell transplant. The genes are TRBV5-5 and TRBJ2-6; D is perhaps TRBD1 (6 bases). DNA of the CDR3: TGTGCCAGCAGCCTAACTCGACAGGCCAGCTCTGGGGCCAACGTCCTGACTTTC. Its protein product is CASSLTRQASSGANVLTF.